These T cell receptor beta chains were read from a single sample in a study of T-cell reconstitution after alpha-beta-depleted transplantation in children. MiXCR was run by TCRdb on the PCR reads, yielding one entry per CDR3 protein. This table has 200,000 to 250,000 distinct CDR3 sequences, roughly 8% appearing once. Sequenced here: PBMCs, mostly from graft donor cells, sampled 180 days after TCRalphabeta/CD19-depleted stem cell transplant. These receptors all stem from a male patient aged 5 to 17 who had a stem cell transplant for acute lymphoblastic leukemia, so the T cells may come from the graft donor. The CDR3 runs from the conserved cysteine through the conserved F or W. The D gene is left open where the match is weak. Not every row has a clone size; where given, it reads once, few, many or a size class.

TRBV5-1	.	TRBJ1-1	many	TGCGCCAGCAGCCCATCAAAGGTTATGAACACTGAAGCTTTCTTT	CASSPSKVMNTEAFF
TRBV6-5	.	TRBJ1-6	many	TGTGCCAGCAGTTACTCCCTCGATTCACCCCTCCACTTT	CASSYSLDSPLHF
TRBV7-2	TRBD2	TRBJ2-7	many	TGTGCCAGCAGCCAGGGACTAGCGGCCCCCTACGAGCAGTACTTC	CASSQGLAAPYEQYF
TRBV12-3/TRBV12-4	.	TRBJ1-2	many	TGTGCCAGCAGTGATGATGGCAGGACTTATGGCTACACCTTC	CASSDDGRTYGYTF
TRBV5-4	.	TRBJ2-3	few	TGTGCCAGCAGCTTGGAGGGGACGGCAGATACGCAGTATTTT	CASSLEGTADTQYF
TRBV10-3	.	TRBJ2-1	few	TGTGCCATCAGTGAGCAGGTAGTGAGGGGCAATGAGCAGTTCTTC	CAISEQVVRGNEQFF
TRBV27	.	TRBJ2-7	.	TGTGCCAGCAGTCCCCTGACAGGCTTGTCCACCTACGAGCAGTACTTC	CASSPLTGLSTYEQYF
TRBV7-2	TRBD2	TRBJ2-3	many	TGTGCCAGCAGCCACATTTGGAGCGGGGGGGCGTCAGATACGCAGTATTTT	CASSHIWSGGASDTQYF
TRBV9	.	TRBJ1-2	many	TGTGCCAGCAGCGTGGGGACCGGACTCTCCTATGGCTACACCTTC	CASSVGTGLSYGYTF
TRBV12-3/TRBV12-4	.	TRBJ1-2	few	TGTGCCAGCAGTTCTCAGAAAAACTATGGCTACACCTTC	CASSSQKNYGYTF
TRBV11-2	.	TRBJ2-7	.	TGTGCCAGCAGCTTATGGCGGGACAGTCTGAAGTACGAGCAGTACTTC	CASSLWRDSLKYEQYF
TRBV4-1	TRBD1	TRBJ2-7	many	TGCGCCAGCAGCCAAACCCCGACAGGGGCCAACTACGAGCAGTACTTC	CASSQTPTGANYEQYF
TRBV12-3/TRBV12-4	.	TRBJ2-1	many	TGTGCCAGCGCAGGAGGGCCGGATGAGCAGTTCTTC	CASAGGPDEQFF
TRBV16	.	TRBJ1-1	many	TGTGCCAGCAGCCAATGGGGGGGTCGGGAAGCTTTCTTT	CASSQWGGREAFF
TRBV29-1	.	TRBJ2-7	many	TGCAGCGTTGAGGAGAGACTAGTTCCTAACGAGCAGTACTTC	CSVEERLVPNEQYF
TRBV15	TRBD1	TRBJ2-7	many	TGTGCCACCAGCACCGGGACAGGCTACGAGCAGTACTTC	CATSTGTGYEQYF
TRBV7-9	TRBD1	TRBJ2-1	few	TGTGCCAGCAGTGATCCTGAACAGGGGGCAAATGAGCAGTTCTTC	CASSDPEQGANEQFF
TRBV12-3/TRBV12-4	.	TRBJ2-3	many	TGTGCCAGCAGACCCTACAGGGAGGATACGCAGTATTTT	CASRPYREDTQYF
TRBV5-1	.	TRBJ2-1	many	TGCGCCAGCAGCATATCGGGGGCCCATGAGCAGTTCTTC	CASSISGAHEQFF
TRBV20-1	TRBD2	TRBJ2-5	many	TGCAGTGCCCTCCCCCTAGCGGGTACCCGGGAGACCCAGTACTTC	CSALPLAGTRETQYF
TRBV5-1	TRBD1	TRBJ2-2	many	TGCGCCAGCAGCTTAGAGCCGGGACAGGGATACACCGGGGAGCTGTTTTTT	CASSLEPGQGYTGELFF
TRBV7-9	TRBD2	TRBJ2-4	many	TGTGCCAGCAGCCTTGGGAGGGCCAGGGAGAAAAACATTCAGTACTTC	CASSLGRAREKNIQYF
TRBV19	.	TRBJ1-1	many	TGTGCCAGTAGTACCCGCAGGGCGAACACTGAAGCTTTCTTT	CASSTRRANTEAFF
TRBV20-1	.	TRBJ2-7	few	TGCAGTGCTTGGGGCTTCTACGAGCAGTACTTC	CSAWGFYEQYF
TRBV29-1	.	TRBJ1-2	many	TGCAGCGTTGGTTGGGGGGTCCGTGACTATGGCTACACCTTC	CSVGWGVRDYGYTF
TRBV7-2	TRBD1	TRBJ2-7	many	TGTGCCAGCAGCTCCAACCCCGGGACAGGGTACGAGCAGTACTTC	CASSSNPGTGYEQYF
TRBV11-2	.	TRBJ2-7	.	TGTGCCAGCAGCTTAAGAGGCGTGATTCCCTACGAGCAGTACTTC	CASSLRGVIPYEQYF
TRBV12-3/TRBV12-4	.	TRBJ2-5	many	TGTGCCAGCAGCTTCGGTTCTCAGAGGGGGGAGACCCAGTACTTC	CASSFGSQRGETQYF
TRBV29-1	.	TRBJ2-1	many	TGCAGCGTTGAAGCTCAGGGGATATTGCAGTTCTTC	CSVEAQGILQFF